This T cell receptor (beta chain) was observed in a study of OX40 agonist ivuxolimab in advanced cancers. The protocol was immunoSEQ multiplex PCR, while the TCRdb copy is restricted to in-frame clones and leaves out a portion. The data show about 83,000 clones, 65% to 85% seen once. V gave up 6 bases and J gave up 2 bases; unmatched junction bases: 3. This CDR3 spans 14 amino acids. Germline-derived CDR1 and CDR2 are KGHSH and LQKENI. This TCR came from an adult with an advanced solid tumor such as melanoma, head and neck, liver or kidney cancer. The V and J genes are TRBV18 and TRBJ2-5; 10 bases map to TRBD2. The sequencing used CD4+ or CD8+ T cells sorted from blood, collected in a trial of the OX40 agonist ivuxolimab. In nucleotides, the CDR3 is TGTGCCAGCTCCCGGACTAGCGGTCAAGAGACCCAGTACTTC. The encoded protein is CASSRTSGQETQYF. Complete variable domain (other parts from reference TRBV18 and TRBJ2-5): NAGVMQNPRHLVRRRGQEARLRCSPMKGHSHVYWYRQLPEEGLKFMVYLQKENIIDESGMPKERFSAEFPKEGPSILRIQQVVRGDSAAYFCASSRTSGQETQYFGPGTRLLVL.